A single sample gave rise to the 23 T cell receptor beta chains below, sequenced in a study of radiotherapy plus CTLA-4 blockade in lung cancer. The table came from immunoSEQ multiplex PCR; TCRdb's copy has only in-frame clones and leaves some out. The repertoire holds 39,000 or so clones, with 60% to 75% as singletons. The source was peripheral blood, collected from a patient treated with radiotherapy plus ipilimumab. Receptors originate from a human donor with non-small cell lung cancer who had stable disease on radiotherapy plus ipilimumab.

The chain links TRBV7-9 to TRBJ2-2, with TRBD2 matching over 14 bases. Per the germline V gene, CDR1 is SEHNR and CDR2 is FQNEAQ (reference sequence). V trimming: 5 bases; J trimming: 7 bases; junction bases outside the gene matches: 3. The CDR3 contains 15 residues. In DNA form, the CDR3 reads TGTGCCAGCAGCCGGACTAGCGGGGGGATCGGGGAGCTGTTTTTT. Amino acid sequence: CASSRTSGGIGELFF.

This rearrangement joins TRBV28 to TRBJ1-2, with 9 bases identical to TRBD1. The CDR3 runs to 16 residues. CDR1 and CDR2 from the germline V gene are MDHEN and SYDVKM. V shed 4 bases, J shed 3 bases, and the junction held 9 bases outside the gene matches. CDR3 nucleotide sequence: TGTGCCAGCAGTTGGACAGGGGCGACTCCTTACTATGGCTACACCTTC. Protein sequence: CASSWTGATPYYGYTF.

There are a few counts of this clone. V and J are TRBV18 and TRBJ1-1; D remains ambiguous. V lost 3 bases and J 0 bases, leaving 8 bases between the germline ends. CDR1 and CDR2 from the germline V gene are KGHSH and LQKENI. This CDR3 is built from 14 residues. CDR3 amino acids: CASSPSEMNTEAFF. CDR3 DNA: TGTGCCAGCTCACCCAGCGAGATGAACACTGAAGCTTTCTTT.

V usage is TRBV7-2 and J usage is TRBJ1-5; D not resolved. The V end lost 1 base, the J end lost 0 bases, and 4 bases lay between the germline ends. The germline gives CDR1 SGHTA, CDR2 FQGNSA. The length of the CDR3 is 14 residues. CDR3 in amino acids: CASSLDGSNQPQHF. The CDR3 DNA reads TGTGCCAGCAGCTTAGACGGTAGCAATCAGCCCCAGCATTTT. Drawing the rest from reference TRBV7-2 and TRBJ1-5, the complete variable domain is GAGVSQSPSNKVTEKGKDVELRCDPISGHTALYWYRQSLGQGLEFLIYFQGNSAPDKSGLPSDRFSAERTGGSVSTLTIQRTQQEDSAVYLCASSLDGSNQPQHFGDGTRLSIL.

CDR3 sequence reads: CASSAGTVPDYEQYV. The DNA for the CDR3 is TGTGCCAGCAGTGCCGGGACAGTACCTGACTACGAGCAGTACGTC. The chain combines TRBV6-6 with TRBJ2-7; 7 nucleotides align to TRBD1. Germline loops: CDR1 MNHNY, CDR2 SVGAGI (reference sequence). The CDR3 contains 15 residues. V gave up 5 bases and J gave up 3 bases; unmatched junction bases: 10.

The chain is built from TRBV4-3 and TRBJ1-2; no clear D gene. The germline V gene encodes CDR1 LGHNA and CDR2 YSLEER. Trimming left V 0 bases short and J 6 bases short, with 17 bases between. The CDR3 has 16 residues. The DNA of the CDR3 is TGCGCCAGCAGCCAAGATACGGGGAACCTACCTCATGGCTACACCTTC. This encodes CASSQDTGNLPHGYTF.

The chain couples TRBV6-1 to TRBJ2-7; tentatively, D is TRBD1 or TRBD2 (6 bases each). V was pared by 8 bases and J by 6 bases, with 11 bases between. CDR3 length: 11 residues. CDR1 is MNHNS and CDR2 is SASEGT in the germline V gene. DNA of the CDR3: TGTGCCAGCCCTAGGGGGGTCGAGCAGTACTTC. It codes for CASPRGVEQYF.

The chain employs TRBV7-6 and TRBJ2-1; D ambiguous. The CDR3 has 15 amino acids. Germline V gives CDR1 SGHVS, CDR2 FNYEAQ. V was cut by 6 bases and J by 0 bases, with 12 bases left in between. The CDR3 sequence is CASSSQASSYNEQFF. The CDR3 DNA sequence: TGTGCCAGCAGTTCTCAGGCCAGCTCCTACAATGAGCAGTTCTTC. The full variable domain, rest sourced from reference TRBV7-6 and TRBJ2-1, is GAGVSQSPRYKVTKRGQDVALRCDPISGHVSLYWYRQALGQGPEFLTYFNYEAQQDKSGLPNDRFSAERPEGSISTLTIQRTEQRDSAMYRCASSSQASSYNEQFFGPGTRLTVL.

The chain joins TRBV19 to TRBJ1-1; tentative D call: TRBD1 (5 bases). The CDR3 consists of 14 residues. Per the germline V gene, CDR1 is LNHDA and CDR2 is SQIVND (reference sequence). V was pared by 3 bases and J by 7 bases, with 15 bases between. CDR3 loop: CASSISREKSEAFF. CDR3 nucleotide sequence: TGTGCCAGTAGTATCTCCAGGGAAAAGAGTGAAGCTTTCTTT.

This clone appeared a few times. V usage is TRBV6-1 and J usage is TRBJ2-1; no definite D call. With 6 bases removed from V and 3 bases from J, the gap between germline ends came to 9 bases. This CDR3 has 13 amino acids. In germline, CDR1 is MNHNS, CDR2 SASEGT. The CDR3 nucleotides read TGTGCCAGCAGCGAACTCCTCTACAATGAGCAGTTCTTC. Translation: CASSELLYNEQFF.

The chain has TRBV6-5 and TRBJ1-1; 7 bases line up with TRBD1. V gave up 7 bases and J gave up 5 bases; unmatched junction bases: 10. From germline, CDR1 is MNHEY and CDR2 SVGAGI. The CDR3 consists of 14 residues. The CDR3 protein is CASTRDSPRTEAFF. The CDR3 DNA reads as TGTGCCAGCACGCGGGACAGCCCAAGGACTGAAGCTTTCTTT.

The chain's CDR3 is CASSYSRTGSNQPQHF. CDR3 nucleotide sequence: TGTGCCAGCAGTTACTCTCGGACGGGGAGCAATCAGCCCCAGCATTTT. J is TRBJ1-5 and V is TRBV6-5; the D is unclear. The CDR3 length is 16 residues. The germline V gene has CDR1 MNHEY and CDR2 SVGAGI. Deletions cut 0 bases from V and 1 base from J, with 10 bases between.

CDR3 in amino acids: CASAATGGSYEQYF. Here the CDR3 DNA reads TGTGCCAGCGCGGCTACAGGGGGCAGCTACGAGCAGTACTTC. V and J are TRBV6-1 and TRBJ2-7, with TRBD1 identical over 9 bases. The CDR3 contains 14 residues. CDR1 is MNHNS, CDR2 SASEGT, per germline. V shed 8 bases, J shed 3 bases, and the junction held 8 bases outside the gene matches.

CDR3 coding DNA: TGTGCCAGTAGGTGGGTCGAGAACACTGAAGCTTTCTTT. It codes for CASRWVENTEAFF. This chain connects TRBV19 to TRBJ1-1; no definite D call. With 6 bases removed from V and 1 base from J, the gap between germline ends came to 9 bases. The CDR3 has 13 residues. The germline CDR1 and CDR2 sequences are LNHDA and SQIVND (reference sequence).

The chain combines TRBV4-3 with TRBJ2-1; 8 bases match TRBD2. V shed 2 bases, J shed 0 bases, and the junction held 3 bases outside the gene matches. The CDR3 is 16 amino acids. Germline V gene sequence: CDR1 LGHNA, CDR2 YSLEER. CDR3 bases: TGCGCCAGCAGCCAAATCCGGGGGGGCTCCTACAATGAGCAGTTCTTC. Translation gives CASSQIRGGSYNEQFF.

The V and J genes are TRBV5-6 and TRBJ2-3, with D maybe TRBD1 (6 bases). CDR1 and CDR2 from the germline V gene are SGHDT and YYEEEE. The CDR3 length is 14 residues. V lost 4 bases, J lost 6 bases, and 15 bases lay in between. The CDR3 reads CASSRGTPGDTQYF. In nucleotides, the CDR3 is TGTGCCAGCAGCCGTGGGACACCGGGGGATACGCAGTATTTT. Full variable domain (remainder filled in from reference TRBV5-6 and TRBJ2-3): DAGVTQSPTHLIKTRGQQVTLRCSPKSGHDTVSWYQQALGQGPQFIFQYYEEEERQRGNFPDRFSGHQFPNYSSELNVNALLLGDSALYLCASSRGTPGDTQYFGPGTRLTVL.

V usage is TRBV6-6 and J usage is TRBJ2-7; possibly TRBD2 for D (5 bases). Trimming took off 5 bases at V and 6 bases at J, with 11 bases between the two ends. Germline CDR1 and CDR2: MNHNY and SVGAGI (reference sequence). CDR3 size: 12 residues. CDR3 amino acids: CASSVTGIEQYF. The DNA of the CDR3 is TGTGCCAGCAGTGTGACGGGAATCGAGCAGTACTTC.

Written as DNA, the CDR3 is TGTGCCAGCACTCTCGGGGGGGTCAATTCACCCCTCCACTTT. Its protein is CASTLGGVNSPLHF. The chain uses TRBV28 and TRBJ1-6; D might be TRBD1 (5 bases). Germline CDR1 MDHEN, CDR2 SYDVKM. The V end lost 7 bases, the J end lost 7 bases, and 14 bases lay between the germline ends. The length of the CDR3 is 14 residues.

This sequence joins TRBV18 and TRBJ1-2; D is unclear. V dropped 1 base and J dropped 3 bases, with 6 bases sitting between them. The CDR3 length is 13 residues. Germline loops: CDR1 KGHSH, CDR2 LQKENI. CDR3 in DNA: TGTGCCAGCTCACCACAGGCAGACTATGGCTACACCTTC. Its translation is CASSPQADYGYTF.

V gene TRBV11-1 combines with J gene TRBJ2-1; TRBD2 matches 12 bases. The trim removed 5 bases at V and 0 bases at J, leaving 8 bases unmatched. The CDR3 loop spans 18 amino acids. Looked up from germline, CDR1 is SGHAT and CDR2 is FQDESV (reference sequence). Here the CDR3 reads CASSPSGGASSSYNEQFF. The CDR3 nucleotides are TGTGCCAGCAGCCCTAGCGGGGGGGCTTCGAGCTCCTACAATGAGCAGTTCTTC.

This chain uses TRBV27 with TRBJ2-3; TRBD2 agrees at 10 bases. Trimming cost V 5 bases and J 4 bases; bases outside gene matches: 12. The CDR3 has 17 amino acids. In germline, CDR1 is MNHEY, CDR2 SMNVEV (reference sequence). CDR3 loop: CASSKPKGTSAADTQYF. Here the CDR3 DNA reads TGTGCCAGCAGTAAACCGAAGGGGACTAGCGCGGCAGATACGCAGTATTTT.

The CDR3 region is CASPLCRLDGYGYTF. CDR3 bases: TGTGCCAGCCCCCTTTGCCGGTTAGATGGCTATGGCTACACCTTC. This chain uses TRBV6-5 with TRBJ1-2; no reliable D call. This CDR3 has 15 residues. Germline V gene data show CDR1 as MNHEY and CDR2 as SVGAGI. Trimming cost V 8 bases and J 4 bases, with 20 bases left between them.

The V gene is TRBV18, the J gene TRBJ1-6, with D hard to call. The CDR3 runs 16 residues. V lost 3 bases and J lost 8, with 17 bases in between. Per the germline V gene, CDR1 is KGHSH and CDR2 is LQKENI. CDR3 loop: CASSPRGKVSDSPLHF. The CDR3 region has the DNA TGTGCCAGCTCACCTCGGGGAAAAGTATCGGATTCACCCCTCCACTTT.